Below, 2 T cell receptor beta chains from the same sample are listed, as sequenced in a study of T cell responses to AZD1222 COVID-19 vaccine. Produced via immunoSEQ multiplex PCR; TCRdb's table is partial and in-frame only. Of approximately 100,000 clones listed, approximately 90% are singletons. The source material was peripheral blood, sampled on day 0 of AZD1222 vaccination. These receptors came from an adult in good health.

The chain joins TRBV10-3 to TRBJ1-4, with TRBD1 as a possible D gene (5 bases). Trimming pared 3 bases from V and 5 bases from J, leaving 13 bases between. The CDR3 has 15 amino acids. Germline V gives CDR1 ENHRY, CDR2 SYGVKD. CDR3 DNA: TGTGCCATCAGTGAAATGGGGGGGATGAATGAAAAACTGTTTTTT. Translating it yields CAISEMGGMNEKLFF.

This rearrangement joins TRBV29-1 to TRBJ1-4; 11 nucleotides align to TRBD1. The CDR3 consists of 15 residues. V trimming: 7 bases; J trimming: 12 bases; junction bases outside the gene matches: 16. Per the germline V gene, CDR1 is SQVTM and CDR2 is ANQGSEA. CDR3 nucleotides: TGCAGCGCTCTTGTACAGACGGACAGGGGGCCGGAACTGTTTTTT. Translation: CSALVQTDRGPELFF.